This T cell receptor beta chain was captured by sequencing in a study of T cell repertoires in cytomegalovirus infection. TCRdb re-called the reads with MiXCR, one entry per CDR3 protein. The table shows roughly 920,000 distinct CDR3 sequences, with 30% to 40% occurring only once. The CDR3 is 13 amino acids. V shed 5 bases, J shed 6 bases, and the junction held 4 bases outside the gene matches. The germline V gene has CDR1 MNHEY and CDR2 SMNVEV (reference sequence). This clonotype was counted a few times. The antigen is not known. A much larger clone lies a single base off, so this may be a read error.

V is TRBV27 and J is TRBJ1-5; TRBD1 aligns across 7 bases. This TCR was recovered from a human donor in good health (CMV status not recorded). Some clones in this sample may be carry-over from other donors' samples. Sample: cultured CD8+ T cells from PBMCs, taken from culture after CMV antigen stimulation. This CDR3 is CASSPTGTQPQHF. DNA for the CDR3: TGTGCCAGCAGTCCGACAGGGACTCAGCCCCAGCATTTT.